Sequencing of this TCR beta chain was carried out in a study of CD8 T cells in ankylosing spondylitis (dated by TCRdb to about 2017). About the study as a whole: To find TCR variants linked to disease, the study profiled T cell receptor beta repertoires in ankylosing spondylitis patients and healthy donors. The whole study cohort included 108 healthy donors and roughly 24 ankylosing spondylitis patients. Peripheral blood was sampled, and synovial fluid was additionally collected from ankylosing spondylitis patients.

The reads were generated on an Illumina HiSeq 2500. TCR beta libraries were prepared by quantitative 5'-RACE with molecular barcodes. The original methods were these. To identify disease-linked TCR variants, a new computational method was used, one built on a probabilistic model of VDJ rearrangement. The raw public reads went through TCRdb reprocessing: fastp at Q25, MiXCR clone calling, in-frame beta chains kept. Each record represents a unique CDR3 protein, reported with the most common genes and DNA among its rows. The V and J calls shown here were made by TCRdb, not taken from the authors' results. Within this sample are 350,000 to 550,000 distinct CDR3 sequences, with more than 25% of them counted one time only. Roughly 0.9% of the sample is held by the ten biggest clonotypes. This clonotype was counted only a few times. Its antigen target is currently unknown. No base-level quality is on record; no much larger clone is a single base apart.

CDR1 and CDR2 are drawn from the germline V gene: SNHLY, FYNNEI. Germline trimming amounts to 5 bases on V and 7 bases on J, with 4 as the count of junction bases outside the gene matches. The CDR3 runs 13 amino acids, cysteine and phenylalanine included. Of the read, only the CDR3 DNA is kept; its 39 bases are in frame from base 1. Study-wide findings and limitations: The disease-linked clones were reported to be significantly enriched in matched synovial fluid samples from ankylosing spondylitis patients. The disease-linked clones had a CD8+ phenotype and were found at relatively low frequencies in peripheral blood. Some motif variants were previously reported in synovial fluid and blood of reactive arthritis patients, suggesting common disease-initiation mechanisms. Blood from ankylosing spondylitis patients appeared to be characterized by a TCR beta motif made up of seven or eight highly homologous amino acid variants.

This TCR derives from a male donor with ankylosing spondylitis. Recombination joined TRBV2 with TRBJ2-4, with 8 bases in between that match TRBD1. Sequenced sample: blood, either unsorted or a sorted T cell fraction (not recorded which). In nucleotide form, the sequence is TGTGCCAGCAGTTGGACAGGGACGAACATTCAGTACTTC. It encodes CASSWTGTNIQYF.